This TCR beta chain is from a study of cytomegalovirus exposure and HLA in healthy donors. As for the study in general: An analysis done earlier identified almost 120 million unique TCR beta sequences from 190 million or so T cells. Findings and limits, study-wide: Association of about 17,000 TCR beta sequences with HLA alleles was found at 0.05 false discovery rate in a later analysis.

This clone appeared a few times. As yet, its antigen is unknown. The PCR was carried out with 60 Vbeta primers and 13 Jbeta primers. TCRdb's copy holds only in-frame clones and misses some; the assay was immunoSEQ multiplex PCR. The table shows roughly 190,000 clones, with more than 65% occurring only once. Germline V lookup: CDR1 KGHSH, CDR2 LQKENI. The V gene lost 6 bases and the J gene lost 3 bases, with 18 bases spanning the gap. This CDR3 has 16 amino acids. The sequencing input was PBMCs. This chain joins TRBV18 and TRBJ1-5; the D gene is possibly TRBD1 (5 bases). The TCR sequence derives from a man in his forties or fifties in good health and CMV-seronegative. CDR3 nucleotides: TGTGCCAGCTCTCCCGACAGTAAGGGCCCCAATCAGCCCCAGCATTTT. Amino acid sequence: CASSPDSKGPNQPQHF.